The 13 T cell receptor beta chains listed next were all sequenced from one sample in a study of CD8 T cells in ankylosing spondylitis. Study-level results: What appeared characteristic of ankylosing spondylitis blood was a TCR beta motif of eight highly homologous variants.

One entry per CDR3 protein, called by TCRdb with MiXCR from the 5' RACE reads. The table has a few hundred thousand distinct CDR3 sequences, approximately 8.2% seen once. No cognate antigen is known for these TCRs. Sample: blood, either unsorted or a sorted T cell fraction (not recorded which). Receptors were obtained from a male donor with ankylosing spondylitis.

The chain couples TRBV7-3 to TRBJ2-1, with a possible D match to TRBD1 (5 bases). V was pared by 4 bases and J by 0 bases, with 16 bases between. Germline V gene data show CDR1 as SGHTA and CDR2 as FQGTGA. The CDR3 is 17 residues long. CDR3 DNA sequence: TGTGCCAGCAGCTACCTCCCAGGGTTTAGCTCCTACAATGAGCAGTTCTTC. This sequence encodes CASSYLPGFSSYNEQFF.

This clonotype turned up a few times. The rearrangement links TRBV7-9 to TRBJ2-7, with 15 positions matching TRBD2. J lost 5 bases, V lost 1 base, and 3 bases had no gene match. The CDR3 sequence is 16 residues long. Germline CDR1 SEHNR, CDR2 FQNEAQ (reference sequence). CDR3: CASSLGTSGREDEQYF. CDR3 nucleotides: TGTGCCAGCAGCTTAGGGACTAGCGGGAGGGAAGACGAGCAGTACTTC.

This clonotype was observed a handful of times. The rearrangement links TRBV5-1 to TRBJ2-7; D uncertain. Germline-derived CDR1 and CDR2 are SGHRS and YFSETQ. The CDR3 has 14 residues. The V end lost 7 bases, the J end lost 0 bases, and 14 bases lay between the germline ends. In DNA, the CDR3 is TGCGCCAGCGGCCAGACGCCGGCCTCCTACGAGCAGTACTTC. Encoded protein: CASGQTPASYEQYF.

This clonotype was recorded at least ten times. J is TRBJ2-2 and V is TRBV4-2, with D hard to call. The CDR3 consists of 15 residues. The germline CDR1 and CDR2 sequences are LGHNA and YNFKEQ. Trimming shortened V by 1 base and J by 6 bases, and 12 bases separated the two germline ends. The CDR3 coding sequence is TGTGCCAGCAGCCAAGGGGCGTGGAGAGCCGGGGAGCTGTTTTTT. This translates into CASSQGAWRAGELFF.

This clonotype was picked up a small number of times. A junction end diverges from the germline sequence, so it may reflect a read error. The rearrangement uses TRBV20-1 and TRBJ1-2; D gene ambiguous. The CDR3 sequence is 12 residues long. Looked up from germline, CDR1 is DFQATT and CDR2 is SNEGSKA (reference sequence). The CDR3 spells CSARDTAPGFSF. The CDR3, as DNA: TGCAGTGCTAGAGATACGGCCCCTGGTTTCTCCTTC.

In this sample, this clonotype turned up a few times. The chain uses TRBV6-2 or TRBV6-3 and TRBJ2-7, with D perhaps TRBD2 (5 bases). The CDR3 has 14 amino acids. V was trimmed by 6 bases and J by 5 bases, leaving 17 bases between them. Germline-derived CDR1 and CDR2 are MNHEY and SVGEGT. The CDR3 DNA sequence: TGTGCCAGCAGAGCTAGCAGCCCCCCAGACGAGCAGTACTTC. Its protein product is CASRASSPPDEQYF.

V gene TRBV7-2 combines with J gene TRBJ2-2, with a tentative D call TRBD1 (6 bases). The CDR3 consists of 15 residues. Germline V gene lookup returns CDR1 SGHTA and CDR2 FQGNSA. V gave up 1 base and J gave up 2 bases, with 8 bases separating them. As DNA, the CDR3 is TGTGCCAGCAGCTTAGTGGGACACAACACCGGGGAGCTGTTTTTT. Amino acids: CASSLVGHNTGELFF.

There are a few counts of this clonotype. The chain employs TRBV11-3 and TRBJ2-1, with TRBD1 as a possible D gene (5 bases). V lost 4 bases and J 2 bases, leaving 12 bases between the germline ends. This CDR3 region has 15 residues. The germline V gene encodes CDR1 SGHNT and CDR2 YENEEA. CDR3 coding DNA: TGTGCCAGCAGCTACCGACAGCAAACCTACAATGAGCAGTTCTTC. Its protein is CASSYRQQTYNEQFF.

This clonotype has more than one count but fewer than ten. The chain links TRBV5-1 to TRBJ2-5, with D unresolved. The V and J ends lost 0 bases and 1 base respectively, with 10 bases between them. The CDR3 runs 15 residues. The V gene's germline CDR1 is SGHRS and CDR2 YFSETQ. As DNA, the CDR3 is TGCGCCAGCAGCTTGGTCCAGAGGCTCCAAGAGACCCAGTACTTC. Protein sequence: CASSLVQRLQETQYF.

This clonotype was recorded a few times. The V call is TRBV2, the J call TRBJ2-3; TRBD2 is a possible D gene (5 bases). The CDR3 is 15 amino acids. V lost 3 bases to trimming and J lost 0 bases, with 10 bases between them. Per germline, CDR1 SNHLY and CDR2 FYNNEI. CDR3 loop: CASSDALASTDTQYF. The CDR3 region has the DNA TGTGCCAGCAGTGATGCGCTAGCTAGCACAGATACGCAGTATTTT.

The V gene is TRBV29-1, the J gene TRBJ2-1, with D perhaps matching TRBD1 or TRBD2 (5 bases each). Per the germline V gene, CDR1 is SQVTM and CDR2 is ANQGSEA. The CDR3 consists of 14 residues. V gave up 5 bases and J gave up 8 bases, with 19 bases separating them. The DNA for the CDR3 is TGCAGCGTTACTATAGCGCGAGGGGCCGATGAGCAGTTCTTC. This codes for CSVTIARGADEQFF.

Only a few counts were recorded for this clonotype. J is TRBJ2-1 and V is TRBV7-2, with 10 bases identical to TRBD2. This CDR3 contains 16 residues. Germline CDR1 SGHTA, CDR2 FQGNSA. V lost 4 bases and J lost 6; bases outside the gene matches: 9. CDR3 nucleotide sequence: TGTGCCAGCAGCTCCCACTCTAGCGGGGGCTCCAATGAGCAGTTCTTC. Its translation is CASSSHSSGGSNEQFF.

This clonotype was found many times. The chain combines TRBV5-1 with TRBJ2-3, with TRBD2 matching 8 bases. The CDR3 is 14 amino acids. The ends lost 4 bases at V and 5 bases at J; junction bases unmatched: 6. The germline V gene encodes CDR1 SGHRS and CDR2 YFSETQ. The CDR3 protein is CASSPAGAGDTQYF. CDR3 DNA: TGCGCCAGCAGCCCAGCGGGAGCGGGAGATACGCAGTATTTT.